The 16 T cell receptor beta chains in this list originate from one sample, sequenced in a study of blood T cells in healthy people across ages. A J-beta primer mix and a sample-barcoded 5' primer were used in a second PCR of about 7 to 12 cycles. Via MiXCR, TCRdb re-called the 5' RACE reads, giving one row per CDR3 protein. The sample shows 870,000 or so distinct CDR3 sequences, under 30% of them seen only once. Input material: blood. The receptor set was obtained from a woman of 80 years or more in good health.

The chain links TRBV20-1 to TRBJ2-7; 7 nucleotides align to TRBD1. This CDR3 spans 15 amino acids. In germline, CDR1 is DFQATT, CDR2 SNEGSKA (reference sequence). V gave up 2 bases and J gave up 4 bases; unmatched junction bases: 11. The CDR3 protein is CSARSRQGYWYEQYF. The CDR3, as DNA: TGCAGTGCTAGAAGTAGACAGGGATATTGGTACGAGCAGTACTTC.

This clonotype was picked up many times. The chain employs TRBV7-2 and TRBJ2-1; D might be TRBD1 or TRBD2, each matching 6 bases. V lost 2 bases and J lost 2, with 10 bases in between. The CDR3 runs to 15 residues. The germline V gene encodes CDR1 SGHTA and CDR2 FQGNSA. CDR3 loop: CASSLRGAPYNEQFF. CDR3 DNA sequence: TGTGCCAGCAGCTTAAGGGGGGCCCCCTACAATGAGCAGTTCTTC. The full variable domain, its missing parts supplied by reference TRBV7-2 and TRBJ2-1, is GAGVSQSPSNKVTEKGKDVELRCDPISGHTALYWYRQSLGQGLEFLIYFQGNSAPDKSGLPSDRFSAERTGGSVSTLTIQRTQQEDSAVYLCASSLRGAPYNEQFFGPGTRLTVL.

In this sample, this clonotype turned up many times. The J gene is TRBJ2-1, the V gene TRBV11-2; 7 bases line up with TRBD1. The V gene's germline CDR1 is SGHAT and CDR2 FQNNGV. After removal of 5 bases from V and 2 bases from J, the junction contained 6 bases not matched to a gene. This CDR3 has 15 residues. The CDR3 DNA reads as TGTGCCAGCAGCAAAGACAGGGCCACCTACAATGAGCAGTTCTTC. This encodes CASSKDRATYNEQFF. The variable domain in full, with the rest retrieved from reference TRBV11-2 and TRBJ2-1, is EAGVAQSPRYKIIEKRQSVAFWCNPISGHATLYWYQQILGQGPKLLIQFQNNGVVDDSQLPKDRFSAERLKGVDSTLKIQPAKLEDSAVYLCASSKDRATYNEQFFGPGTRLTVL.

This clonotype has a handful of counts. The chain joins TRBV12-3 or TRBV12-4 to TRBJ1-5, with 8 bases matching TRBD1. The trim removed 7 bases at V and 0 bases at J, leaving 8 bases unmatched. CDR3 length: 16 residues. Here the CDR3 DNA reads TGTGCCAGCACCGACGGGACAGGTTATAGCAATCAGCCCCAGCATTTT. This sequence encodes CASTDGTGYSNQPQHF.

V gene TRBV27 combines with J gene TRBJ2-3; 8 nucleotides agree with TRBD1. There are 14 residues in the CDR3. The junction had 3 bases not matched to a gene; V was cut back by 6 bases and J by 1 base. The germline V gene encodes CDR1 MNHEY and CDR2 SMNVEV (reference sequence). The CDR3, as DNA: TGTGCCAGCAGACAGACAGGGGGCACAGATACGCAGTATTTT. Amino acids: CASRQTGGTDTQYF.

This clonotype has at least ten counts. The gene calls are TRBV9 and TRBJ2-6, with 7 bases matching TRBD1. The V gene's germline CDR1 is SGDLS and CDR2 YYNGEE. J gave up 2 bases and V 4 bases, and 6 bases lay outside the gene matches. The CDR3 spans 16 residues. CDR3 protein: CASSSDRSAGANVLTF. The CDR3 region has the DNA TGTGCCAGCAGCTCGGACAGGTCGGCTGGGGCCAACGTCCTGACTTTC. Supplemented by reference TRBV9 and TRBJ2-6, the full variable domain reads DSGVTQTPKHLITATGQRVTLRCSPRSGDLSVYWYQQSLDQGLQFLIQYYNGEERAKGNILERFSAQQFPDLHSELNLSSLELGDSALYFCASSSDRSAGANVLTFGAGSRLTVL.

The rearrangement joins TRBV12-3 or TRBV12-4 to TRBJ2-3; TRBD2 is a possible D gene (5 bases). The length of the CDR3 is 14 residues. Trimming took off 7 bases at V and 11 bases at J, with 22 bases between the two ends. CDR3 amino acids: CASTKRRLTDVQYF. CDR3 in DNA: TGTGCCAGCACCAAAAGGAGGCTCACAGATGTGCAGTATTTT.

This clonotype was counted ten times or more. This CDR3 reads CASSLVVTSGEETQYF. The CDR3 DNA follows: TGCGCCAGCAGCTTGGTTGTGACTAGCGGGGAAGAGACCCAGTACTTC. The J gene is TRBJ2-5, the V gene TRBV5-1; the match to TRBD2 covers 11 bases. The junction had 4 bases not matched to a gene; V was cut back by 0 bases and J by 3 bases. Germline CDR1 SGHRS, CDR2 YFSETQ. There are 16 residues in the CDR3.

This clonotype came up a few times. J is TRBJ2-3 and V is TRBV6-2 or TRBV6-3; TRBD2 is a possible D gene (6 bases). Germline CDR1 MNHEY, CDR2 SVGEGT. The CDR3 has 14 residues. The ends were cut back, 6 bases at V and 3 bases at J, with 13 bases in the middle. Written as DNA, the CDR3 is TGTGCCAGCAGGGGGACTGTAGGTACAGATACGCAGTATTTT. It encodes CASRGTVGTDTQYF.

This clonotype was detected a few times. This chain uses TRBV5-1 with TRBJ1-4; TRBD1 might be the D (5 bases). Deletions cut 2 bases from V and 0 bases from J, with 8 bases between. The germline V gene has CDR1 SGHRS and CDR2 YFSETQ. The CDR3 covers 15 residues. CDR3 bases: TGCGCCAGCAGCTTAAGACAGTCAACTAATGAAAAACTGTTTTTT. As protein: CASSLRQSTNEKLFF. Supplemented by reference TRBV5-1 and TRBJ1-4, the full variable domain reads KAGVTQTPRYLIKTRGQQVTLSCSPISGHRSVSWYQQTPGQGLQFLFEYFSETQRNKGNFPGRFSGRQFSNSRSEMNVSTLELGDSALYLCASSLRQSTNEKLFFGSGTQLSVL.

This clonotype has a count of ten or more. V is TRBV7-2 and J is TRBJ2-1, with D uncertain. Germline CDR1 is SGHTA and CDR2 is FQGNSA. Trimming shortened V by 3 bases and J by 7 bases, and 7 bases separated the two germline ends. CDR3 length equals 12 residues. CDR3 nucleotides: TGTGCCAGCAGCTTGGCCTTTAATGAGCAGTTCTTC. Its protein is CASSLAFNEQFF. The full variable domain, its missing parts supplied by reference TRBV7-2 and TRBJ2-1, is GAGVSQSPSNKVTEKGKDVELRCDPISGHTALYWYRQSLGQGLEFLIYFQGNSAPDKSGLPSDRFSAERTGGSVSTLTIQRTQQEDSAVYLCASSLAFNEQFFGPGTRLTVL.

This clonotype was picked up one time. The V call is TRBV10-3, the J call TRBJ2-1; 8 bases agree with TRBD1. The CDR3 is 17 residues long. V lost 0 bases to trimming and J lost 7 bases; unmatched junction nucleotides: 11. Germline V gene sequence: CDR1 ENHRY, CDR2 SYGVKD. The CDR3 DNA reads as TGTGCCATCAGTGAGTCGAAAGGGACAGGCGCCAGGAATGAGCAGTTCTTC. Protein product: CAISESKGTGARNEQFF.

This clonotype was counted between two and nine times. This may be a read error, as it is one base from a much larger clone. This chain uses TRBV6-6 with TRBJ2-5; D perhaps matches TRBD2 (6 bases). The end of the DNA is better explained by TRBJ2-4, so the J call may be wrong. Germline CDR1 MNHNY, CDR2 SVGAGI (reference sequence). The CDR3 sequence is 13 residues long. The CDR3 coding sequence is TGTGCCAGCGGGACCTTTATAGCGGACATTCAGTACTTC. Its translation: CASGTFIADIQYF.

CDR3 loop: CASTPRDTGELFF. For the CDR3, the DNA is TGTGCCAGCACCCCCAGAGACACCGGGGAGCTGTTTTTT. J is TRBJ2-2 and V is TRBV9; D uncertain. CDR1 is SGDLS, CDR2 YYNGEE, per germline. V was cut by 6 bases and J by 3 bases, with 9 bases left in between. The CDR3 runs to 13 residues.

V usage is TRBV5-1 and J usage is TRBJ2-7; D is possibly TRBD1 or TRBD2 (8 bases each). Trimming removed 4 bases from V and 7 bases from J, with 27 bases in between. Germline values: CDR1 SGHRS, CDR2 YFSETQ. CDR3 length: 17 amino acids. CDR3 loop: CASSISGGGGTYNEQYF. CDR3 DNA sequence: TGCGCCAGCAGCATATCAGGGGGCGGGGGGACCTACAATGAGCAGTACTTC.

The rearrangement joins TRBV4-2 to TRBJ2-7; D is perhaps TRBD2 (5 bases). The length of the CDR3 is 14 residues. Germline V gene lookup returns CDR1 LGHNA and CDR2 YNFKEQ. The germline V and J ends were trimmed by 4 bases and 6 bases, with 16 bases remaining between them. CDR3 in amino acids: CASSLVRGESEQYF. The CDR3 DNA reads as TGTGCCAGCAGCCTGGTCCGTGGGGAGAGCGAGCAGTACTTC.